This T cell receptor (beta chain) was sequenced for a study of CD8+CD57+ T cells in acquired aplastic anemia. Overall study: Sorting CD4+ and CD8+ cells gave DNA averaging roughly 3.2 ug. CD4+ cell libraries from healthy donors averaged about 10.8 million reads.

The V and J ends lost 3 bases and 4 bases, in that order; junction bases with no gene match: 5. The V gene's germline CDR1 is MDHEN and CDR2 SYDVKM. The CDR3 has 15 residues. Genomic DNA provided the template from which TCR beta VDJ and CDR3 profiles were obtained. TCRdb re-analysed the reads in MiXCR, keeping a single row per CDR3 protein. The repertoire holds 150,000 to 200,000 distinct CDR3 sequences, with 46% as singletons. Study outcomes and limitations: Sharing between patients and controls was observed for roughly 29 CD8+ CDR3 sequences.

A note on this clonotype: Its antigen is not identified.

The source of this sequence is a human donor in good health. The sequenced material came from sorted CD4+, CD8+, or CD8+CD57+ T cells (not recorded which) from PBMCs. V gene TRBV28 combines with J gene TRBJ2-1, with TRBD2 identical over 8 bases. The CDR3: CASSLLTSDYNEQFF. CDR3 nucleotide sequence: TGTGCCAGCAGTTTGTTGACTAGCGATTACAATGAGCAGTTCTTC.